A single TCR beta chain is shown here with its context. The sample is drawn from a study of blood T cell repertoires in COVID-19. Study-wide context: Collection of acute and convalescent COVID-19 samples took place in the United States, Italy and Spain. PBMCs, B-cell-depleted T cells, or T cells were the source of the cDNA or gDNA that made up the material.

The CDR3 loop spans 13 amino acids. V dropped 6 bases and J dropped 5; count of bases not matched to a gene: 5. The germline V gene encodes CDR1 MNHEY and CDR2 SVGAGI. In the original processing: Researchers report that nucleated cell counts were estimated from reference gene primer amplification. This table comes from immunoSEQ multiplex PCR, and its TCRdb copy is limited to in-frame clones, with some not included. V and J calls and clone size come straight from that table; D and trimming were deduced from the DNA. Seen here are approximately 210,000 clones, under 90% observed once, and the top ten hold around 3.3%.

Sequencing input: peripheral blood. The chain combines TRBV6-5 with TRBJ1-2, with 8 nucleotides matching TRBD1. This clonotype was sampled from an elderly woman with acute or convalescent COVID-19. CDR3 in amino acids: CASSRGQGYGYTF. Here the CDR3 DNA reads TGTGCCAGCAGCCGCGGACAGGGATATGGCTACACCTTC.